This T cell receptor beta chain was identified during a study of T-cell reconstitution after alpha-beta-depleted transplantation in children. Study-wide findings and caveats: Several hundred graft clones that had expanded were reportedly the source of alpha-beta T cells about two months after transplant.

V lost 0 bases and J lost 8; bases outside the gene matches: 7. The germline V gene encodes CDR1 LGHDT and CDR2 YNNKEL (reference sequence). The CDR3 covers 15 residues. This clonotype has just a few counts. As yet, its antigen is unknown. It was with unique molecular identifiers that the TCRbeta library was prepared. Each CDR3 protein is one row after TCRdb ran MiXCR on the PCR reads. Of a few hundred thousand distinct CDR3 sequences listed, roughly a quarter are singletons. The sequencing used PBMCs, collected before TCRalphabeta/CD19-depleted stem cell transplant. This clonotype originated in a boy younger than two with Wiskott-Aldrich syndrome, due to receive a stem cell transplant. The chain has TRBV3-1 and TRBJ2-1; 7 bases fit TRBD2. The CDR3 bases are TGTGCCAGCAGCCAAGATTACGGAGGGAGGGATGAGCAGTTCTTC. Its protein product is CASSQDYGGRDEQFF.